This TCR beta chain was documented in a study of blood T cells in healthy people across ages. The study, taken as a whole, reports: Expanded clonotype shifts may have been confounded, as the donors had an unknown CMV status. Long-lived donors had more naive CD4+ cells and higher diversity than aged donors.

It was with a sample-barcoded 5' primer and a J-beta primer mix that a second PCR of roughly 7 to 12 cycles was run. Each cDNA molecule, via a template-switch adaptor with 12 random nucleotides, was tagged. A minimum of 3 million CDR3-containing paired-end reads was obtained for each sample. A single record per CDR3 protein comes from TCRdb applying MiXCR to the 5' RACE reads. The sample yields 500,000 to 700,000 distinct CDR3 sequences, under 30% seen once. Only one count was recorded for this clonotype. The antigen remains undetermined. The CDR3 has 15 amino acids. In germline, CDR1 is SGHTA, CDR2 FQGNSA. The germline V and J ends were trimmed by 0 bases and 1 base, with 7 bases remaining between them.

The rearrangement links TRBV7-2 to TRBJ1-5, with D hard to call. This TCR came from a woman at least 80 years old in good health. The sequenced sample was blood. The CDR3 reads CASSLARRSNQPQHF. CDR3 sequence (DNA): TGTGCCAGCAGCTTAGCCAGGCGAAGCAATCAGCCCCAGCATTTT.